Reported below is one TCR beta chain. Its specific antigen is unknown. The input lacks base qualities; no much larger clone sits a single base away. These data belong to a study of Ad26.COV2.S vaccination and SARS-CoV-2 variants (dated by TCRdb to about 2021). Looking at the study overall: Vaccine-arm donors came from COV1001, a multicentre, randomized, double-blind, placebo-controlled phase I-IIa trial of Ad26.COV2.S in healthy adults. Blinding of investigators to trial group allocation was maintained during experiments and outcome assessment. TCRbeta repertoire sequencing was used to assess the specificity and breadth of SARS-CoV-2-reactive T cell receptors after Ad26.COV2.S vaccination. Ad26.COV2.S was administered intramuscularly at 5 x 10^10 or 1 x 10^11 viral particles, either as a single shot or as two shots given 56 days apart. The TCR-sequenced set comprised approximately 30 samples: some 20 Ad26.COV2.S vaccine recipients, 5 placebo recipients and 8 SARS-CoV-2 convalescent individuals. Trial participants were randomized into five groups of five, in which low-dose or high-dose Ad26.COV2.S was given once or twice, or placebo was given on both occasions.

On the study overall, not on this receptor specifically: The study was not powered to compare responses between vaccine doses or regimens. After vaccination, spike-specific CD8+ and CD4+ T cell responses were reported to show substantial breadth. It was noted by the authors that total T cell responses may have been underestimated by the TCR breadth and depth analyses. Non-spike TCR breadth was comparable between vaccine and placebo recipients, consistent with the vaccine containing only spike. Higher spike-specific TCR breadth was observed in Ad26.COV2.S recipients than in placebo recipients (P = 0.0014).

The immunoSEQ Assay was the method used to sequence TCRbeta CDR3 regions. After extraction, genomic DNA underwent amplification by bias-controlled multiplex PCR, followed by high-throughput sequencing. The original pipeline was this. To quantify the absolute abundance of every unique TCRbeta CDR3 region, sequences were collapsed and filtered. T cell fraction was estimated by normalization of TCRbeta template counts to usable DNA, with usable DNA being measured through amplification of reference genes present in all nucleated cells. Repertoire TCRs were annotated as SARS-CoV-2-specific by exact matching of V gene, CDR3 amino acid sequence and J gene to a known reactive TCR set. The reference SARS-CoV-2 TCR set came from MIRA and was filtered for enrichment in COVID-19-positive ImmuneCODE repertoires, removing public or cross-reactive TCRs. Based on the MIRA antigens, annotated TCRs were further analysed at the level of specific ORF or position within ORF. Breadth was defined as annotated unique rearrangements over total unique productive rearrangements; depth was the summed frequency of those rearrangements. TCR breadth was compared between groups using two-sided Wilcoxon rank-sum tests. TCRdb limited this immuneACCESS table to in-frame rearrangements with V and J called. A share of clones is missing; checked studies link under half to unresolved V genes, and the rest is unexplained. V, J and clone size were drawn from that table, and D and trimming were deduced from the DNA. This sample is represented by 400,000 to 500,000 clones; over 75% of them were singletons. 3.6% of the sample rests with the top ten.

The germline V gene specifies KGHSH as CDR1 and LQKENI as CDR2. The CDR3 sequence holds 15 residues, the cysteine and phenylalanine included. CDR3 DNA only is kept here, 45 bases in frame from base 1. The trim is 3 bases for V and 0 bases for J, with a gap of 10 bases between the germline ends. The treatment or condition label for this specimen denotes: some 20 received Ad26.COV2.S at low or high dose, single or two shots; about 5 received placebo; per-sample allocation not given. Repertoires of vaccine and placebo recipients were sequenced from samples collected on day 63 after the first injection. Between 29 July and 7 August 2020, Cohort 1b enrolled fewer than 30 adults aged 18-55 years at one site in Boston, USA. Ad26.COV2.S was a replication-incompetent adenovirus type 26 vector expressing a prefusion-stabilized SARS-CoV-2 spike protein from the original Wuhan strain.

The sequence came from a person between 18 and 60 years old who received the Ad26.COV2.S COVID-19 vaccine or a placebo. This sample comprised peripheral blood, obtained in a trial of Ad26.COV2.S vaccine versus placebo. Here the chain combines TRBV18 and TRBJ2-3; TRBD1 is perhaps the D gene, given 5 matching bases. The CDR3 reads CASSPAAGSTDTQYF. DNA sequence: TGTGCCAGCTCACCGGCGGCAGGGAGCACAGATACGCAGTATTTT.